Only one count was recorded for the clone carrying this TCR beta chain. Its antigen is still unknown. The PCR used 60 Vbeta and 13 Jbeta primers. Profiling relied on immunoSEQ multiplex PCR, and the TCRdb table lists in-frame clones only, not all of them. The repertoire consists of about 110,000 clones, with more than 70% occurring once and the leading ten covering 2% to 3%. CDR1 is SGHTA, CDR2 FQGTGA, per germline. The junction had 4 bases not matched to a gene; V was cut back by 5 bases and J by 3 bases. CDR3 length: 14 amino acids. The record originates from a study of cytomegalovirus exposure and HLA in healthy donors. Study outcomes and limitations: The authors considered a cluster of highly shared sequence variants likely to be a sequencing artifact. When presence/absence was analysed, sequencing depth was taken to be roughly uniform across donors.

This clonotype originated in a man aged 18 to 30 in good health and CMV-seronegative. This chain joins TRBV7-3 and TRBJ2-1; 7 positions agree with TRBD2. What was sequenced was PBMCs. The CDR3 spells CASSPSGGYNEQFF. CDR3 nucleotides: TGTGCCAGCAGCCCCTCGGGGGGCTACAATGAGCAGTTCTTC. The whole variable domain, remainder taken from reference TRBV7-3 and TRBJ2-1, is GAGVSQTPSNKVTEKGKYVELRCDPISGHTALYWYRQSLGQGPEFLIYFQGTGAADDSGLPNDRFFAVRPEGSVSTLKIQRTERGDSAVYLCASSPSGGYNEQFFGPGTRLTVL.